The 13 T cell receptor beta chains in this list originate from one sample, sequenced in a study of cytomegalovirus exposure and HLA in healthy donors. The primer mix had 60 Vbeta and 13 Jbeta primers. Produced via immunoSEQ multiplex PCR; TCRdb's table is partial and in-frame only. The sample includes some 130,000 clones, roughly 80% of them seen just once. The sample consisted of PBMCs. The source is a boy between 10 and 17 years old in good health and CMV-seronegative.

The CDR3 DNA reads TGTGCCAGCAGTTTATCGTTCCCAGGTCTCCACGAGCAGTACTTC. As protein: CASSLSFPGLHEQYF. V gene TRBV27 combines with J gene TRBJ2-7; D remains ambiguous. V lost 0 bases to trimming and J lost 5 bases, with 14 bases between them. The CDR3 covers 15 residues. CDR1 is MNHEY, CDR2 SMNVEV, per germline (reference sequence).

The chain links TRBV6-5 to TRBJ1-4; D call uncertain. CDR1 and CDR2 from the germline V gene are MNHEY and SVGAGI. Trimming stripped 6 bases from V and 8 bases from J, with 16 bases between. CDR3 length: 14 amino acids. CDR3 nucleotides: TGTGCCAGCAGGAAGGCGGGGATAAGGGAAAAACTGTTTTTT. Translated: CASRKAGIREKLFF.

The rearrangement joins TRBV4-2 to TRBJ2-1; D call uncertain. The CDR3 consists of 18 residues. Germline assignment: CDR1 LGHNA and CDR2 YNFKEQ. V was shortened by 2 bases and J by 8 bases, with 25 bases between the two germline ends. The CDR3 region is CASSQLAKLEAFTDEQFF. Here the CDR3 DNA reads TGTGCCAGCAGCCAATTAGCCAAATTAGAGGCGTTTACTGATGAGCAGTTCTTC.

The chain uses TRBV6-1 and TRBJ2-1; 8 bases align to TRBD2. Per germline, CDR1 MNHNS and CDR2 SASEGT. Germline trimming cut 2 bases from V and 5 bases from J; bases unmatched to any gene: 8. The CDR3 runs 16 residues. CDR3 in amino acids: CASSEPREGYNNEQFF. The CDR3 DNA is TGTGCCAGCAGTGAACCCCGGGAGGGGTATAACAATGAGCAGTTCTTC.

This chain links TRBV5-1 with TRBJ1-2, with 7 bases fitting TRBD1. The CDR3 is 17 amino acids. Trimming at V came to 4 bases and at J to 5 bases, leaving 17 bases not matched to a gene. Germline CDR1 and CDR2: SGHRS and YFSETQ. CDR3 bases: TGCGCCAGCAGCCGAGAGGGACAGCAGTCTCTTGGTTATGGCTACACCTTC. It translates to CASSREGQQSLGYGYTF.

This chain links TRBV6-1 with TRBJ2-1; tentatively, D is TRBD2 (5 bases). The CDR3 runs 14 residues. CDR1 is MNHNS and CDR2 is SASEGT in the germline V gene. V shed 5 bases and J shed 8 bases, with 16 bases lying between them. The CDR3 DNA is TGTGCCAGCAGTTCAGACTACGGTCTGGATGAGCAGTTCTTC. It encodes CASSSDYGLDEQFF.

J is TRBJ1-2 and V is TRBV6-1; D perhaps matches TRBD1 (5 bases). Germline lookup yields CDR1 MNHNS and CDR2 SASEGT. CDR3 length: 14 amino acids. V was clipped by 6 bases and J by 1 base, with 12 bases between them. The CDR3 sequence is CASSRTTDNYGYTF. Here the CDR3 DNA reads TGTGCCAGCAGCAGGACGACAGATAACTATGGCTACACCTTC.

This chain connects TRBV29-1 to TRBJ2-2; the D is unclear. Looked up from germline, CDR1 is SQVTM and CDR2 is ANQGSEA. The germline V and J ends were trimmed by 4 bases and 1 base, with 13 bases remaining between them. CDR3 length: 15 amino acids. The CDR3 sequence: CSVAPWAGNTGELFF. The CDR3 DNA is TGCAGCGTTGCCCCCTGGGCAGGGAACACCGGGGAGCTGTTTTTT.

J is TRBJ2-5 and V is TRBV5-1, with 11 bases matching TRBD2. The CDR3 length is 18 residues. Germline trimming cut 0 bases from V and 4 bases from J; bases unmatched to any gene: 11. CDR1 SGHRS and CDR2 YFSETQ come from the germline V gene. CDR3 region: CASSLVGTSGSMGETQYF. Here the CDR3 DNA reads TGCGCCAGCAGCTTGGTTGGCACTAGCGGGAGTATGGGAGAGACCCAGTACTTC.

The chain couples TRBV19 to TRBJ2-1; 7 bases fit TRBD1. The CDR3 totals 15 residues. The V gene end was trimmed by 4 bases and the J gene end by 8 bases; junction bases not matched to a gene: 11. Per germline, CDR1 LNHDA and CDR2 SQIVND (reference sequence). CDR3 nucleotide sequence: TGTGCCAGTAGTACCGACCCCTTACAGGGGTATGAGCAGTTCTTC. This gives the protein CASSTDPLQGYEQFF.

The V and J genes are TRBV2 and TRBJ2-1, with 10 bases that match TRBD2. CDR3 length: 17 residues. Germline loops: CDR1 SNHLY, CDR2 FYNNEI. The ends lost 8 bases at V and 6 bases at J; junction bases unmatched: 16. The CDR3 spells CASSRTSGNLLPNEQFF. Here the CDR3 DNA reads TGTGCCAGCTCTCGGACTAGCGGTAACCTCTTGCCCAATGAGCAGTTCTTC. Combining the CDR3 with reference TRBV2 and TRBJ2-1 gives the whole variable domain EPEVTQTPSHQVTQMGQEVILRCVPISNHLYFYWYRQILGQKVEFLVSFYNNEISEKSEIFDDQFSVERPDGSNFTLKIRSTKLEDSAMYFCASSRTSGNLLPNEQFFGPGTRLTVL.

The chain has TRBV27 and TRBJ2-1; possibly TRBD1 for D (5 bases). The V end lost 5 bases, the J end lost 9 bases, and 23 bases lay between the germline ends. From germline, CDR1 is MNHEY and CDR2 SMNVEV (reference sequence). This CDR3 spans 16 amino acids. CDR3 protein: CASSHRQQLLNGEQFF. The CDR3 coding sequence is TGTGCCAGCAGTCACCGACAGCAACTTCTTAATGGTGAGCAGTTCTTC.

The chain couples TRBV6-5 to TRBJ1-1, with TRBD1 as a possible D gene (5 bases). This CDR3 is built from 13 residues. V was clipped by 0 bases and J by 8 bases, with 10 bases between them. Per the germline V gene, CDR1 is MNHEY and CDR2 is SVGAGI. The CDR3 DNA sequence: TGTGCCAGCAGTTACTCGGAGGGGCTGGAAGCTTTCTTT. It codes for CASSYSEGLEAFF.